This TCR beta chain is drawn from a study of CD8+ T cells in alopecia areata. Extracted RNA was reverse transcribed into cDNA, the sequencing template. TCRdb keeps only in-frame clones here, not all; method: immunoSEQ multiplex PCR. Seen here are around 190,000 clones, roughly three fifths observed once, and the top ten hold nearly 5%. Findings of the study overall: Normal scalp showed lower clonality than lesional scalp, especially alopecia totalis/universalis.

A word on this clone: Its antigen is undetermined.

V dropped 0 bases and J dropped 1 base, with 13 bases sitting between them. The CDR3 is made up of 16 amino acids. From germline, CDR1 is SGHRS and CDR2 YFSETQ. Source material: CD8+ T cells sorted from blood. This receptor was obtained from a human donor in good health. J is TRBJ2-5 and V is TRBV5-1, with D perhaps TRBD1 (5 bases). The CDR3 DNA reads as TGCGCCAGCAGCTTGGCGCCAGGGTCACCCCAAGAGACCCAGTACTTC. Protein product: CASSLAPGSPQETQYF.